The clone carrying this T cell receptor beta chain was detected a few times. The target antigen is unknown. TCRdb reprocessed the reads via MiXCR and lists one record per CDR3 protein. The sample records about 400,000 distinct CDR3 sequences, approximately 35% being singletons. This specimen belongs to a study of T cell repertoires in cytomegalovirus infection. Study-wide points: Clonotype analysis showed dominance of the ex vivo response by HLA-C-restricted CMV-specific TCR beta clonotypes.

The input for sequencing was cultured PBMCs, taken from culture after CMV antigen stimulation. This clonotype was obtained from a human donor in good health (CMV status not recorded). Some clones in this sample may be carry-over from other donors' samples.

For the CDR3, the DNA is TGCGCCAGCAGCCTTGGGACAGGGAATGGATCACCCCTCCACTTT. Its translation: CASSLGTGNGSPLHF. The chain is built from TRBV4-1 and TRBJ1-6; 9 nucleotides agree with TRBD1. J lost 10 bases, V lost 4 bases, and 8 bases had no gene match. The CDR3 covers 15 residues. Per germline, CDR1 MGHRA and CDR2 YSYEKL.